The T cell receptor beta chain described here comes from a study of cytomegalovirus exposure and HLA in healthy donors. Study findings and constraints: Subsequent analysis found a tendency for first-cohort TCR clusters to co-occur within the 100 to 150 validation repertoires. Among TCR sequences, most were rare, though some public TCRs appeared in many donors. In vitro testing confirmed a few CMV-associated chains as specific for CMV antigens.

Method: immunoSEQ multiplex PCR; TCRdb's copy keeps in-frame clones and lacks some. The table records 70,000 or so clones, roughly nine tenths of them present only once. As regards this clone: The antigen remains unidentified.

V dropped 3 bases and J dropped 10; count of bases not matched to a gene: 10. The CDR3 runs 15 residues. From germline, CDR1 is SNHLY and CDR2 FYNNEI. V and J are TRBV2 and TRBJ2-1, with 9 bases fitting TRBD2. Sequencing input: PBMCs. This clonotype was sampled from a man between 18 and 29 years old in good health and CMV-seronegative. CDR3 nucleotide sequence: TGTGCCAGCAGTGAGGGGCTAGCGGGGATCGGCGAGCAGTTCTTC. Protein sequence: CASSEGLAGIGEQFF.